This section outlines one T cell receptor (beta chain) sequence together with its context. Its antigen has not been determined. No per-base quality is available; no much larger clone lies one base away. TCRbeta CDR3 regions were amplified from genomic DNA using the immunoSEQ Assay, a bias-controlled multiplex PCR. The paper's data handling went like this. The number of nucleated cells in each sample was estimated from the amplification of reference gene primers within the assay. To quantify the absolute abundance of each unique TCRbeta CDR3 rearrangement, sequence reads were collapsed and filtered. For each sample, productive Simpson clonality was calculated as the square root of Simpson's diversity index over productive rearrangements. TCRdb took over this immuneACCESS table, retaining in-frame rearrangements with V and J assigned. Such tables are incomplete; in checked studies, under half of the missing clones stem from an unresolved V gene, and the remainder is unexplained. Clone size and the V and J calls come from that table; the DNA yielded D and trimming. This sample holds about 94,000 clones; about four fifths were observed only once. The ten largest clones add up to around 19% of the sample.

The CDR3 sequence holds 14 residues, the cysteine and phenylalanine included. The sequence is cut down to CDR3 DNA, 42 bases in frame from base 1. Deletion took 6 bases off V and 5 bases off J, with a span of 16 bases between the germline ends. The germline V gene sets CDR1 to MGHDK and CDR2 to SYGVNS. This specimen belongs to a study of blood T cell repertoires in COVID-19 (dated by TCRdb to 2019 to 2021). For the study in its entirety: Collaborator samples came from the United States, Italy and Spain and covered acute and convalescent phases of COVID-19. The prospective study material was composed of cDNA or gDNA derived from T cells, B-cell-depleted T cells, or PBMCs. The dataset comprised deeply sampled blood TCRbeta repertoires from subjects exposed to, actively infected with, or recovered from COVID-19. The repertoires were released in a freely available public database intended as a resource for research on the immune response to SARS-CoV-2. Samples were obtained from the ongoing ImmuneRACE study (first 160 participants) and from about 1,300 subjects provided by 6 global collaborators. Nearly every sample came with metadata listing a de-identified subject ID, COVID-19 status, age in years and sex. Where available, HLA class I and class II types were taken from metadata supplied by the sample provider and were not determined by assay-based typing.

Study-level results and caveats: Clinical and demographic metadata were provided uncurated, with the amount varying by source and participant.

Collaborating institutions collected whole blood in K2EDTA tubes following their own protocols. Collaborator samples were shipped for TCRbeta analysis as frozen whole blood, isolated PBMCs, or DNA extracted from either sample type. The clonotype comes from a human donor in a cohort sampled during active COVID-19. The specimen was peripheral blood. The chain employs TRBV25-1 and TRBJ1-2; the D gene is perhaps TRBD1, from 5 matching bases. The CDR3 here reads CASSPPGGVYGYTF. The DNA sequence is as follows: TGTGCCAGCAGCCCGCCCGGGGGGGTATATGGCTACACCTTC.